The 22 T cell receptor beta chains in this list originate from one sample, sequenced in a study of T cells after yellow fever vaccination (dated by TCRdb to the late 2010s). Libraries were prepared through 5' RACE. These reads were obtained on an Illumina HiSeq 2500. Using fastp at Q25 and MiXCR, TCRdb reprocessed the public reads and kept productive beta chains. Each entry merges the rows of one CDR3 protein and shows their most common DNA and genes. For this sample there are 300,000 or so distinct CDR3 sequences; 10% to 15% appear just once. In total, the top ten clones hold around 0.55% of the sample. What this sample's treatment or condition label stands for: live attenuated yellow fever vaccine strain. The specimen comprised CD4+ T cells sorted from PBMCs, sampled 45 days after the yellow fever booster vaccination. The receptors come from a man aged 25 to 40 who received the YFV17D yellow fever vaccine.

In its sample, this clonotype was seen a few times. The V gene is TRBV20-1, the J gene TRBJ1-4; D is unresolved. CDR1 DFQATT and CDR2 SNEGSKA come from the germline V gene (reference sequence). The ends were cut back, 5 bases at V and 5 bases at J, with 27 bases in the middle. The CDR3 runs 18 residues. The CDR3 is CSAPPWRGRYRLNEKLFF. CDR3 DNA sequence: TGCAGTGCTCCTCCCTGGCGCGGGCGATACCGTTTAAATGAAAAACTGTTTTTT.

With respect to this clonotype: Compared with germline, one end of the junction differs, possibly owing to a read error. CDR3 bases: TGTGCTAGCAGCCAGGGACCCGGGACAAATTTAAATGCGCAGTTCTTC. This codes for CASSQGPGTNLNAQFF. The V gene is TRBV7-7, the J gene TRBJ2-1, with D possibly matching TRBD1 (6 bases). Germline CDR1 and CDR2: SSHAT and FNYEAQ (reference sequence). The CDR3 contains 16 residues.

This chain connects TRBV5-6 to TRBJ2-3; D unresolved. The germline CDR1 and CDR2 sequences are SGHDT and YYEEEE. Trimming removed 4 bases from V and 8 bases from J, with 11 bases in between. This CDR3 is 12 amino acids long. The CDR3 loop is CASSQGPLTQYF. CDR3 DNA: TGTGCCAGCAGCCAAGGGCCGCTTACGCAGTATTTT.

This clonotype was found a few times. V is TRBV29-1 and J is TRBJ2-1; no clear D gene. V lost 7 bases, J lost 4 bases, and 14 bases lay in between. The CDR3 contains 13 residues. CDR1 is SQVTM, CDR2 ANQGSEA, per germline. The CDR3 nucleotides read TGCAGCGGCTCCCCCGGACCTTACAATGAGCAGTTCTTC. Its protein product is CSGSPGPYNEQFF.

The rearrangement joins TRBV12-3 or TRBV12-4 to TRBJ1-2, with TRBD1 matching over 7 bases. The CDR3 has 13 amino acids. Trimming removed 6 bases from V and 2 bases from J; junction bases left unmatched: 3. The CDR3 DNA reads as TGTGCCAGCAGAGGGACAGCCAACTATGGCTACACCTTC. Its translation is CASRGTANYGYTF.

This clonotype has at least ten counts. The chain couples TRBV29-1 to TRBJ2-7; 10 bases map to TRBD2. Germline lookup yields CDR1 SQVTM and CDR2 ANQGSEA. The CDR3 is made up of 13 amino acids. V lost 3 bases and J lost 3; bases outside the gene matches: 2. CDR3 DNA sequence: TGCAGCGTTGATCTAGCGGGAGACTACGAGCAGTACTTC. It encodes CSVDLAGDYEQYF.

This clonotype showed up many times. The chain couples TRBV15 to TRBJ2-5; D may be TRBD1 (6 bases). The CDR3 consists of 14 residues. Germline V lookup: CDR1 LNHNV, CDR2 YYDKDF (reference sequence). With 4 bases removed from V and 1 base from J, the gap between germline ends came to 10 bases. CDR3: CATSMGTTQETQYF. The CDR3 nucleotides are TGTGCCACCAGCATGGGGACAACCCAAGAGACCCAGTACTTC.

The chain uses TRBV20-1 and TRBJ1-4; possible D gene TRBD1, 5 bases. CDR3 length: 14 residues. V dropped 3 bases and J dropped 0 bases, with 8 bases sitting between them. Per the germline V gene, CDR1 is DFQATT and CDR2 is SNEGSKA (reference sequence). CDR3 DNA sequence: TGCAGTGCTAGTCTAGGGGCAACTAATGAAAAACTGTTTTTT. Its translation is CSASLGATNEKLFF.

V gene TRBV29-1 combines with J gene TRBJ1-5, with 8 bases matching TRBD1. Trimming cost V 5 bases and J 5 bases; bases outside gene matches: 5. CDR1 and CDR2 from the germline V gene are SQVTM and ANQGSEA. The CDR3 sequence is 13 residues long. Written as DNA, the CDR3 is TGCAGCGTTTCGACAGGGGAAGATCAGCCCCAGCATTTT. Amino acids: CSVSTGEDQPQHF.

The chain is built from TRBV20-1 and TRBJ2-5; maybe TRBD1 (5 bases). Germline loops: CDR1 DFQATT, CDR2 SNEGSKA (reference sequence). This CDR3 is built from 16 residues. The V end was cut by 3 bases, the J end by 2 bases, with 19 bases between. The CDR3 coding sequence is TGCAGTGCTAGTTCTCTTCGCGCAGGGATGCAAGAGACCCAGTACTTC. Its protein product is CSASSLRAGMQETQYF.

In nucleotides, the CDR3 is TGCGCCAGCAGCTTGATGGGGGACGTATCCTACGAGCAGTACTTC. Translating gives CASSLMGDVSYEQYF. V gene TRBV5-1 combines with J gene TRBJ2-7, with D tentatively TRBD1 or TRBD2 (5 bases each). Deletions cut 1 base from V and 1 base from J, with 12 bases between. The CDR3 consists of 15 residues. Germline V gives CDR1 SGHRS, CDR2 YFSETQ.

The CDR3 loop is CASSPGTDTGELFF. CDR3 nucleotides: TGTGCCAGCAGCCCCGGGACAGACACCGGGGAGCTGTTTTTT. The V and J genes are TRBV13 and TRBJ2-2; 7 bases are shared with TRBD1. The CDR3 is made up of 14 amino acids. Germline V gives CDR1 PRHDT, CDR2 FYEKMQ (reference sequence). V was pared by 5 bases and J by 3 bases, with 3 bases of the junction left unmatched.

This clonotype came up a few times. The CDR3 loop reads CASSLSGATSAKQFF. The CDR3 DNA reads TGTGCCAGCAGCTTGTCCGGGGCCACTAGCGCTAAGCAGTTCTTC. The chain carries TRBV7-3 and TRBJ2-1; 7 nucleotides match TRBD2. Per germline, CDR1 SGHTA and CDR2 FQGTGA. Unmatched junction bases numbered 13, after V lost 3 bases and J lost 11 bases. The CDR3 is 15 amino acids.

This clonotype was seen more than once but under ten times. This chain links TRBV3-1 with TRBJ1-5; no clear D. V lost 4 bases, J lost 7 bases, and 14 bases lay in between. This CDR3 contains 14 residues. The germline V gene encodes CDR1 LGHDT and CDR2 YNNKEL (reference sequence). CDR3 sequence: CASSRVATFQPQHF. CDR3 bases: TGTGCCAGCAGCCGGGTCGCAACGTTCCAGCCCCAGCATTTT.

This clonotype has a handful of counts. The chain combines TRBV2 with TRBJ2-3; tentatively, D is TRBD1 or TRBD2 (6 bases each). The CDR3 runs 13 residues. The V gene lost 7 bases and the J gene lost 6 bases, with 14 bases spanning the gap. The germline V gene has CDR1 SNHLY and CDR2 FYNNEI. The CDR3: CASKLRGGDTQYF. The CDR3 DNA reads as TGTGCCAGCAAACTCCGAGGGGGGGATACGCAGTATTTT.

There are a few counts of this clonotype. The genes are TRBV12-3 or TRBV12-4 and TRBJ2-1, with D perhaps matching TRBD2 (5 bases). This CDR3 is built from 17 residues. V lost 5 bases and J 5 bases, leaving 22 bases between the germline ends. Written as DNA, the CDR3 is TGTGCCAGCAGTGCCCGACCCCGGGGAGTTGGAAACAATGAGCAGTTCTTC. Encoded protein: CASSARPRGVGNNEQFF.

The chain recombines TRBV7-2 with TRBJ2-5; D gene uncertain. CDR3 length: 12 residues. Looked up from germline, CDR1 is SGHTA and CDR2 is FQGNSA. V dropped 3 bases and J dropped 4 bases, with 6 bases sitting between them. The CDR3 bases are TGTGCCAGCAGCTTTCTCCCAGAGACCCAGTACTTC. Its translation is CASSFLPETQYF.

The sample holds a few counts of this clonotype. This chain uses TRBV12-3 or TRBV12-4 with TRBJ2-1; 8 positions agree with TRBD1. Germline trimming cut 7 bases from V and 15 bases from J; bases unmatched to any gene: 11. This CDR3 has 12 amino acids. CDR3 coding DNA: TGTGCCAGCACCTCCGGGCAGGGGGCCGTGTTCTTC. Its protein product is CASTSGQGAVFF.

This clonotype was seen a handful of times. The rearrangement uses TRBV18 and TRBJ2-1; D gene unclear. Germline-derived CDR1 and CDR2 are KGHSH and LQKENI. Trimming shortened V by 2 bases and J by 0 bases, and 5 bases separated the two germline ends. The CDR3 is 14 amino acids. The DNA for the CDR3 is TGTGCCAGCTCACCAGGGGTCTCCTACAATGAGCAGTTCTTC. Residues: CASSPGVSYNEQFF.

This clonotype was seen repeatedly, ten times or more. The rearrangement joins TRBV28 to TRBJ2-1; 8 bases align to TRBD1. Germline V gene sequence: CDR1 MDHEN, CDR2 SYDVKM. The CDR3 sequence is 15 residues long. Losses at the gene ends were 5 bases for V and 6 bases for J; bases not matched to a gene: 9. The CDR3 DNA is TGTGCCAGCAGTCGCGAGGGGACAGGTCTCAATGAGCAGTTCTTC. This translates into CASSREGTGLNEQFF.

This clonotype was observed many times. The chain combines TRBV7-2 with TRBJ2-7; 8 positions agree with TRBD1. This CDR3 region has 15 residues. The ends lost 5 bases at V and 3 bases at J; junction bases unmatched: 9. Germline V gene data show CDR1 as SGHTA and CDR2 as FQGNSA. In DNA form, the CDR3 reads TGTGCCAGCAGCCCACGGACAGGGCTGAGCTACGAGCAGTACTTC. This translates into CASSPRTGLSYEQYF.

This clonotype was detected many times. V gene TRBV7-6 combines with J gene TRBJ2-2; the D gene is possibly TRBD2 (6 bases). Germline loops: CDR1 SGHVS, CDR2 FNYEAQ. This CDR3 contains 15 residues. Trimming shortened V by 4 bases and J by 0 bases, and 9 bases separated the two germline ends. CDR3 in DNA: TGTGCCAGCAGCTCAAGGACTACGAACACCGGGGAGCTGTTTTTT. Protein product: CASSSRTTNTGELFF.